This T cell receptor beta chain comes out of a study of blood T cell repertoires in COVID-19. Study details: There were acute and convalescent COVID-19 samples, and they came from the United States, Italy and Spain. In each case, the material was cDNA or gDNA derived from T cells, B-cell-depleted T cells, or PBMCs.

Methods used by the authors: Reference gene primer amplification in the assay estimated nucleated cell counts. Sequencing used immunoSEQ multiplex PCR; TCRdb keeps in-frame clones, though not all of them. The D gene and trimming were derived from the DNA, and the V and J assignments and clone size from that table. The sample holds 85,000 to 120,000 clones; nearly 90% are singletons and the top ten take approximately 2%. With V trimmed by 5 bases and J by 2 bases, 15 bases remained unmatched. CDR1 and CDR2 (germline): MDHEN, SYDVKM. There are 18 residues in the CDR3. The sequenced sample consisted of peripheral blood. This sequence originates from a man aged 50 to 60 with active COVID-19. V is TRBV28 and J is TRBJ1-5; 7 bases are shared with TRBD1. The CDR3 DNA is TGTGCCAGCAGTCTCAATCCCGGGGCCAGGGGGGGCAATCAGCCCCAGCATTTT. Its protein product is CASSLNPGARGGNQPQHF.